Reported below is one T cell receptor beta chain. Antigen specificity is unknown. The data originate from a study of Ad26.COV2.S vaccination and SARS-CoV-2 variants. TCRdb's table, derived via immunoSEQ multiplex PCR, lists solely in-frame clones and lacks some. The sample includes about 350,000 clones, about 92% seen only once; the top ten take 3% to 5%. Overall study results and limits: Reported post-vaccination CD8+ and CD4+ T cell responses to spike showed substantial breadth. The analyses of TCR breadth and depth may have understated the size of total T cell responses.

The CDR3 totals 17 residues. The sample consisted of peripheral blood, taken after recovery from COVID-19. The sequence derives from a human donor who had recovered from COVID-19. The rearrangement links TRBV21-1 to TRBJ1-1; the listed D gene, TRBD1, was not tested against the DNA. TRBV21-1 is reported as a pseudogene. The CDR3 reads CASSRYRDISLIAEAFF. The CDR3 coding sequence is TGTGCCAGCAGCAGATACCGGGACATCTCCCTGATCGCTGAAGCTTTCTTT.